One and the same sample provided the 9 T cell receptor beta chains below, sequenced in a study of identical twins. TCRdb passed the 5' RACE reads through MiXCR, listing each CDR3 protein once. The top ten clones hold around 0.3% of a sample with approximately 1.8 million distinct CDR3 sequences, about 32% of them seen once. The sequencing input was cord blood. The receptors originated from a newborn girl in good health.

V and J are TRBV11-2 and TRBJ2-3, with D tentatively TRBD2 (6 bases). This CDR3 is built from 16 residues. The germline V and J ends were trimmed by 0 bases and 2 bases, with 12 bases remaining between them. Germline values: CDR1 SGHAT, CDR2 FQNNGV. The chain's CDR3 is CASSLEAGPITDTQYF. The CDR3 bases are TGTGCCAGCAGCTTAGAGGCGGGGCCAATCACAGATACGCAGTATTTT. The full variable domain, with the rest looked up from reference TRBV11-2 and TRBJ2-3, is EAGVAQSPRYKIIEKRQSVAFWCNPISGHATLYWYQQILGQGPKLLIQFQNNGVVDDSQLPKDRFSAERLKGVDSTLKIQPAKLEDSAVYLCASSLEAGPITDTQYFGPGTRLTVL.

The rearrangement links TRBV20-1 to TRBJ2-7; the D gene is possibly TRBD1 (5 bases). V was cut by 2 bases and J by 1 base, with 9 bases left in between. This CDR3 has 13 residues. Germline CDR1 is DFQATT and CDR2 is SNEGSKA (reference sequence). The CDR3 spells CSARYRQSYEQYF. The CDR3 DNA reads as TGCAGTGCTAGATACAGACAGTCCTACGAGCAGTACTTC.

This clonotype has only a few counts. This chain connects TRBV7-2 to TRBJ2-7; D is undetermined. This CDR3 is built from 13 residues. The germline V and J ends were trimmed by 5 bases and 3 bases, with 11 bases remaining between them. The germline V gene has CDR1 SGHTA and CDR2 FQGNSA. In DNA form, the CDR3 reads TGTGCCAGCAGCCTGCCGGGCATCTACGAGCAGTACTTC. This translates into CASSLPGIYEQYF.

The rearrangement links TRBV20-1 to TRBJ2-1; D not resolved. Germline values: CDR1 DFQATT, CDR2 SNEGSKA (reference sequence). Trimming stripped 8 bases from V and 15 bases from J, with 11 bases between. This CDR3 has 8 residues. As DNA, the CDR3 is TGCAGTCCAGTGCCCGGGTTCTTC. Its protein product is CSPVPGFF.

The chain carries TRBV29-1 and TRBJ1-1; unclear D gene. Trimming removed 5 bases at V and 4 bases at J, with 8 bases between. This CDR3 is built from 11 residues. The V gene's germline CDR1 is SQVTM and CDR2 ANQGSEA. The CDR3 is CSVRVFTEAFF. The CDR3 bases are TGCAGCGTTCGAGTTTTCACTGAAGCTTTCTTT.

This clonotype was counted ten times or more. CDR3 in amino acids: CASSLSQDEGTDTQYF. Here the CDR3 DNA reads TGTGCCAGCAGCTTATCGCAAGATGAGGGCACAGATACGCAGTATTTT. The chain joins TRBV13 to TRBJ2-3; D call uncertain. CDR1 is PRHDT, CDR2 FYEKMQ, per germline (reference sequence). The V gene lost 2 bases and the J gene lost 1 base, with 13 bases spanning the gap. The CDR3 runs 16 residues.

V gene TRBV10-1 combines with J gene TRBJ2-1; TRBD2 agrees at 7 bases. In germline, CDR1 is WNHNN, CDR2 SYGVQD (reference sequence). V lost 2 bases, J lost 6 bases, and 7 bases stayed unmatched. This CDR3 is 15 amino acids long. The CDR3 DNA reads TGCGCCAGCAGTGAGAGGGGACTACTTTCCAATGAGCAGTTCTTC. It is translated as CASSERGLLSNEQFF.

This clonotype was detected a few times. V gene TRBV25-1 combines with J gene TRBJ1-2, with D hard to call. CDR1 is MGHDK and CDR2 is SYGVNS in the germline V gene. CDR3 size: 13 residues. Trimming stripped 11 bases from V and 4 bases from J, with 17 bases between. CDR3 coding DNA: TGTGCCTCTAGTTGGGAGTTTGGCTATGGCTACACCTTC. This gives the protein CASSWEFGYGYTF.

V gene TRBV13 combines with J gene TRBJ2-1; 7 bases fit TRBD2. Losses at the gene ends were 5 bases for V and 13 bases for J; bases not matched to a gene: 20. The CDR3 has 16 residues. The germline gives CDR1 PRHDT, CDR2 FYEKMQ (reference sequence). The DNA for the CDR3 is TGTGCCAGCAGCCCCTCTTCTTTTGGGGAGGGCCTTAATCAGTTCTTC. This sequence encodes CASSPSSFGEGLNQFF.